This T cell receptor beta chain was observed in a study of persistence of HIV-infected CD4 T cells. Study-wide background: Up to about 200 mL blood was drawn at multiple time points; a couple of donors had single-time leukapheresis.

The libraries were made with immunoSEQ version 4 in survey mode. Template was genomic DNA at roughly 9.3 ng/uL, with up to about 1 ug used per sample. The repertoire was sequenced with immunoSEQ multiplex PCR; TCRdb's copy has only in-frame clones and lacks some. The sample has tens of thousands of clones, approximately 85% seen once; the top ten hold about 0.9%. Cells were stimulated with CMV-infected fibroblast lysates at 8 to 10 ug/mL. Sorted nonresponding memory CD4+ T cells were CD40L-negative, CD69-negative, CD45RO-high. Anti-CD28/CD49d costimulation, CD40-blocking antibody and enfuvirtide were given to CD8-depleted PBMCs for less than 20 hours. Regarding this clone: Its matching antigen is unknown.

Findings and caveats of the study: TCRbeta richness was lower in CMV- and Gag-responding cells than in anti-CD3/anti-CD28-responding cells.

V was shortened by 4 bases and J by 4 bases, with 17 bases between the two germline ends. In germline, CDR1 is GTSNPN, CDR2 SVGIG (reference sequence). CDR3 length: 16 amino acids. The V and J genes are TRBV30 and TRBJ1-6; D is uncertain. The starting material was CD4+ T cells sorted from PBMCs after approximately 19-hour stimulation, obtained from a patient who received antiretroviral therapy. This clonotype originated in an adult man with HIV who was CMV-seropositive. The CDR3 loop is CAWKNRAQRYNSPLHF. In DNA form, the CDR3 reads TGTGCCTGGAAGAACCGGGCCCAGAGATATAATTCACCCCTCCACTTT. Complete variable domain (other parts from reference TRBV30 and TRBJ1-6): SQTIHQWPATLVQPVGSPLSLECTVEGTSNPNLYWYRQAAGRGLQLLFYSVGIGQISSEVPQNLSASRPQDRQFILSSKKLLLSDSGFYLCAWKNRAQRYNSPLHFGNGTRLTVT.